This TCR beta chain stems from a study of a mutant IDH1 vaccine in newly diagnosed glioma. Background on the study: Patients previously underwent radiotherapy, temozolomide, or both, and most underwent both.

This CDR3 region has 16 residues. Germline CDR1 reads MGHRA; CDR2 reads YSYEKL. Trimming at V came to 3 bases and at J to 3 bases, leaving 10 bases not matched to a gene. A word on this clone: Its cognate antigen is unknown.

Time point indicated: week 47, end of study. Topical imiquimod was applied with each vaccine dose, which held 300 ug of mutant IDH1 20-mer peptide. Method: immunoSEQ multiplex PCR; TCRdb's copy keeps in-frame clones and lacks some. This sample has 40,000 or so clones; 82% occur once, and the top ten carry 18%. The source of this sequence is a man younger than 35 with glioma. Some clones in this sample may be carry-over from other donors' samples. The chain employs TRBV4-1 and TRBJ1-1, with TRBD1 matching over 7 bases. Here the sequenced sample was PBMCs, taken from a glioma patient whose treatment included an IDH1 peptide vaccine. CDR3 DNA: TGCGCCAGCAGCCATTCGGACAGGAAGCCGGACACTGAAGCTTTCTTT. It is translated as CASSHSDRKPDTEAFF.